Listed below are T cell receptor beta chains from one sample, sequenced in a study of blood T cell repertoires in COVID-19. Method: immunoSEQ multiplex PCR; TCRdb's copy keeps in-frame clones and lacks some. The sample yields under 350,000 clones, under 90% seen once. The sequencing input was PBMCs or T cells enriched from blood (not recorded which). These receptors came from a man younger than 40 who had recovered from COVID-19. CDR3s include the opening cysteine and the closing phenylalanine or tryptophan. Each record gives: J gene, V gene, D gene, CDR3 protein. D genes are given only for firm matches.

J: TRBJ2-1; V: TRBV6-1; D: TRBD1; CDR3: CASSGRTGATYNEQFF
J: TRBJ2-7; V: TRBV4-2; D: TRBD2; CDR3: CASSPKGLAGSYEQYF
J: TRBJ2-7; V: TRBV6-2/TRBV6-3; D: TRBD2; CDR3: CASSYRGGGPYEQYF
J: TRBJ1-2; V: TRBV6-5; D: .; CDR3: CASSYGGKGYTF
J: TRBJ2-7; V: TRBV7-8; D: .; CDR3: CASSPNRVTYEQYF
J: TRBJ1-1; V: TRBV5-1; D: TRBD1; CDR3: CASSAGTGNTEAFF
J: TRBJ1-1; V: TRBV30; D: TRBD1; CDR3: CASQRPDRVSEAFF
J: TRBJ2-5; V: TRBV7-2; D: TRBD1; CDR3: CASSLPGQREETQYF
J: TRBJ2-7; V: TRBV9; D: .; CDR3: CASSTGHNYEQYF
J: TRBJ2-2; V: TRBV27; D: TRBD2; CDR3: CASSSGGANTGELFF
J: TRBJ2-7; V: TRBV28; D: .; CDR3: CASSSRGLSSYEQYF
J: TRBJ2-6; V: TRBV28; D: .; CDR3: CASSFQTARSGANVLTF
J: TRBJ2-3; V: TRBV6-1; D: TRBD2; CDR3: CASSEQVWGGSDTQYF
J: TRBJ1-1; V: TRBV19; D: .; CDR3: CASSIGLLAFF
J: TRBJ1-1; V: TRBV10-3; D: TRBD1; CDR3: CAISDKGASDTEAFF
J: TRBJ2-3; V: TRBV30; D: TRBD2; CDR3: CAWNLAGRDTQYF
J: TRBJ2-3; V: TRBV7-2; D: TRBD2; CDR3: CASSSGRGVTQYF
J: TRBJ1-5; V: TRBV12-5; D: .; CDR3: CASGSGVSGPQHF
J: TRBJ1-2; V: TRBV24-1; D: TRBD1; CDR3: CATSDGQGASNYGYTF
J: TRBJ1-5; V: TRBV4-1; D: .; CDR3: CASSQGTRGGAFSNQPQHF
J: TRBJ1-2; V: TRBV27; D: .; CDR3: CASSSQGTYGYTF
J: TRBJ2-7; V: TRBV10-3; D: TRBD1; CDR3: CAISGLTGENEQYF
J: TRBJ2-3; V: TRBV6-5; D: TRBD2; CDR3: CASSYTSGGTDTQYF
J: TRBJ1-1; V: TRBV5-1; D: .; CDR3: CASSSGGVEAFF
J: TRBJ1-5; V: TRBV25-1; D: .; CDR3: CASSDPRSNQPQHF
J: TRBJ1-2; V: TRBV4-2; D: TRBD1; CDR3: CASSQGDRDDGYTF
J: TRBJ1-1; V: TRBV23-1; D: TRBD1; CDR3: CASSQKAYSKGTENTEAFF
J: TRBJ2-2; V: TRBV11-2; D: TRBD2; CDR3: CASSLRLAGGWGELFF
J: TRBJ1-2; V: TRBV6-1; D: TRBD1; CDR3: CASSEQGVIDGYTF
J: TRBJ1-1; V: TRBV11-2; D: .; CDR3: CASSQGPGTEAFF
J: TRBJ2-4; V: TRBV7-9; D: .; CDR3: CASSSLLAKNIQYF
J: TRBJ1-3; V: TRBV5-4; D: TRBD1; CDR3: CASSTGQGQGNTIYF
J: TRBJ1-1; V: TRBV5-4; D: .; CDR3: CASSPTGTRNTEAFF
J: TRBJ2-2; V: TRBV27; D: .; CDR3: CASSFSTGITGELFF
J: TRBJ1-1; V: TRBV21-1; D: .; CDR3: CASTPGGGVLGTEAFF
J: TRBJ2-7; V: TRBV20-1; D: TRBD2; CDR3: CSASTGGLSYEQYF